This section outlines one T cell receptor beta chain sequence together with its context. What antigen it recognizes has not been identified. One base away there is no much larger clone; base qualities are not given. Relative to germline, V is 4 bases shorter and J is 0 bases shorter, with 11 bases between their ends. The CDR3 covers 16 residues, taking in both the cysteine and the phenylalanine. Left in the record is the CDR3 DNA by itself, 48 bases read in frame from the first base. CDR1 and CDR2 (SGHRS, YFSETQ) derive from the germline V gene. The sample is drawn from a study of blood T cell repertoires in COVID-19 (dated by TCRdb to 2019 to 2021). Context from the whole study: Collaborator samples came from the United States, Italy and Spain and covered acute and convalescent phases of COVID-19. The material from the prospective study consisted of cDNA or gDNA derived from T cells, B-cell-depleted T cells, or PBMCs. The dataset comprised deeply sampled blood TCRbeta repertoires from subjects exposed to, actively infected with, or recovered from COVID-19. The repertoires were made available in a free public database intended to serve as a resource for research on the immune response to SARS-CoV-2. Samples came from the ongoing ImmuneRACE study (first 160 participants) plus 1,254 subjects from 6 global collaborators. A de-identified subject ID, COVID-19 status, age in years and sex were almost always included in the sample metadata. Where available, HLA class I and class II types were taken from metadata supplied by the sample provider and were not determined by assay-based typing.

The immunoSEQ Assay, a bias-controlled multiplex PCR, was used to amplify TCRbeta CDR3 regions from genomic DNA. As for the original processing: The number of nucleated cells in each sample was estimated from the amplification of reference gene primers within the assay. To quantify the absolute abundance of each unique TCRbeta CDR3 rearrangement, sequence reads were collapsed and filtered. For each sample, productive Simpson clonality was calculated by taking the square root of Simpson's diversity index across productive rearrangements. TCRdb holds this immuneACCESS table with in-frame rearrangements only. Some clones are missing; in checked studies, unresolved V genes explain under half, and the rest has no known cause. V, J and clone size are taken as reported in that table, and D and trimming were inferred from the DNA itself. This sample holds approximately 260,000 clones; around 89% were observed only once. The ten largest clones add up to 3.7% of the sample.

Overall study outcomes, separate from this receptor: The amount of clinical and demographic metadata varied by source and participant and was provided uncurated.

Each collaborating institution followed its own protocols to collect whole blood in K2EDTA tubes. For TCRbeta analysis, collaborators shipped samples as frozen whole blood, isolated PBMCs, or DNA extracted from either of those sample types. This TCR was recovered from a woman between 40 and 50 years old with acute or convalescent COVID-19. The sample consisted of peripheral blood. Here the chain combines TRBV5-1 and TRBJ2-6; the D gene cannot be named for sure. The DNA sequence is TGCGCCAGCAGCCGGTATCCCGACTCTGGGGCCAACGTCCTGACTTTC. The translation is CASSRYPDSGANVLTF.